The 3 T cell receptor beta chains below all came from one sample that was sequenced in a study of cytomegalovirus exposure and HLA in healthy donors. Sequencing was performed with immunoSEQ multiplex PCR; in TCRdb, only in-frame clones are kept and a portion is missing. The repertoire has about 120,000 clones, roughly 87% of them found once; the top ten carry about 1.1%. Sequenced sample: PBMCs. The receptors shown here come from a woman between 18 and 30 years old in good health and CMV-seronegative.

This chain connects TRBV19 to TRBJ1-5; D call uncertain. Germline V lookup: CDR1 LNHDA, CDR2 SQIVND (reference sequence). The CDR3 runs 13 residues. Trimming pared 6 bases from V and 4 bases from J, leaving 10 bases between. CDR3 in DNA: TGTGCCAGTAGAGTGGGCGCGAATCAGCCCCAGCATTTT. Amino acid sequence: CASRVGANQPQHF. The variable domain in full, with the rest retrieved from reference TRBV19 and TRBJ1-5, is DGGITQSPKYLFRKEGQNVTLSCEQNLNHDAMYWYRQDPGQGLRLIYYSQIVNDFQKGDIAEGYSVSREKKESFPLTVTSAQKNPTAFYLCASRVGANQPQHFGDGTRLSIL.

The chain carries TRBV19 and TRBJ1-5; D may be TRBD1 (5 bases). V was cut by 2 bases and J by 0 bases, with 8 bases left in between. CDR3 length: 15 amino acids. The V gene's germline CDR1 is LNHDA and CDR2 SQIVND (reference sequence). Here the CDR3 DNA reads TGTGCCAGTAGTATACCGACAGATAGCAATCAGCCCCAGCATTTT. Residues: CASSIPTDSNQPQHF.

The J gene is TRBJ2-1, the V gene TRBV7-6, with TRBD2 as a possible D gene (5 bases). Per the germline V gene, CDR1 is SGHVS and CDR2 is FNYEAQ. This CDR3 has 14 residues. The V end was cut by 5 bases, the J end by 4 bases, with 12 bases between. The CDR3 loop is CASSTSGDYNEQFF. The CDR3 DNA sequence: TGTGCCAGCAGCACCAGCGGAGATTACAATGAGCAGTTCTTC. Filled out from reference TRBV7-6 and TRBJ2-1, the complete variable domain reads GAGVSQSPRYKVTKRGQDVALRCDPISGHVSLYWYRQALGQGPEFLTYFNYEAQQDKSGLPNDRFSAERPEGSISTLTIQRTEQRDSAMYRCASSTSGDYNEQFFGPGTRLTVL.